These 9 T cell receptor beta chains were sequenced from one sample in a study of CD8 T cells in ankylosing spondylitis. TCRdb processed the 5' RACE reads anew with MiXCR; each CDR3 protein has one entry. The sample lists approximately 110,000 distinct CDR3 sequences; less than 25% were seen once. Sequenced material: synovial fluid, either unsorted or a sorted T cell fraction (not recorded which). The receptors stem from a male donor with ankylosing spondylitis.

The V gene is TRBV5-1, the J gene TRBJ2-7, with TRBD2 identical over 14 bases. V dropped 4 bases and J dropped 9; count of bases not matched to a gene: 9. Germline CDR1 SGHRS, CDR2 YFSETQ. CDR3 size: 15 residues. CDR3 sequence reads: CASSLVGLAGVGQYF. The DNA of the CDR3 is TGCGCCAGCAGCCTGGTGGGACTAGCGGGAGTGGGGCAGTACTTC.

The chain links TRBV18 to TRBJ2-3, with D possibly matching TRBD2 (5 bases). Deletions cut 1 base from V and 2 bases from J, with 16 bases between. CDR1 and CDR2 from the germline V gene are KGHSH and LQKENI. This CDR3 has 17 residues. CDR3 coding DNA: TGTGCCAGCTCACCACGACGGACTCAGTCCCCCACAGATACGCAGTATTTT. This sequence encodes CASSPRRTQSPTDTQYF.

This clonotype was counted only a few times. The V and J genes are TRBV7-2 and TRBJ2-5, with D perhaps matching TRBD1 (5 bases). Germline values: CDR1 SGHTA, CDR2 FQGNSA. CDR3 length equals 17 residues. Between the trimmed V and J ends, which lost 4 bases and 2 bases, there was a span of 20 bases. Here the CDR3 reads CASSSGFGSGQQETQYF. In DNA, the CDR3 is TGTGCCAGCAGCTCCGGATTCGGGTCAGGACAACAAGAGACCCAGTACTTC.

This clonotype appeared a few times. CDR3 residues: CASSPSGQYNTEAFF. CDR3 DNA sequence: TGTGCCAGCAGTCCCTCGGGACAGTACAACACTGAAGCTTTCTTT. The genes are TRBV28 and TRBJ1-1; 7 positions agree with TRBD1. Germline-derived CDR1 and CDR2 are MDHEN and SYDVKM. The length of the CDR3 is 15 residues. Trimming at V came to 5 bases and at J to 2 bases, leaving 8 bases not matched to a gene.

This clonotype rates as medium-sized. The V call is TRBV2, the J call TRBJ2-3, with a weak D call TRBD1 (7 bases). This CDR3 is built from 15 residues. Trimming removed 4 bases at V and 3 bases at J, with 14 bases between. The germline gives CDR1 SNHLY, CDR2 FYNNEI. CDR3 residues: CASSGAGQRTDTQYF. The CDR3 DNA sequence: TGTGCCAGCAGTGGGGCGGGACAGCGTACAGATACGCAGTATTTT.

Many counts were recorded for this clonotype. J is TRBJ2-7 and V is TRBV2; no definite D call. Germline CDR1 reads SNHLY; CDR2 reads FYNNEI. The CDR3 has 11 residues. Trimming took off 6 bases at V and 7 bases at J, with 10 bases between the two ends. DNA of the CDR3: TGTGCCAGCAGCGAGACCCGGGAGCAGTACGTC. This translates into CASSETREQYV.

The J gene is TRBJ1-2, the V gene TRBV2; D is uncertain. CDR1 is SNHLY, CDR2 FYNNEI, per germline. V was clipped by 4 bases and J by 2 bases, with 8 bases between them. The CDR3 length is 13 residues. The CDR3 here is CASSGGPNYGYTF. The CDR3 nucleotides are TGTGCCAGCAGTGGGGGTCCCAACTATGGCTACACCTTC.

This clonotype was counted between two and nine times. The chain uses TRBV5-1 and TRBJ2-2; 13 bases align to TRBD2. This CDR3 region has 16 residues. CDR1 and CDR2 from the germline V gene are SGHRS and YFSETQ. Trimming cost V 0 bases and J 6 bases; bases outside gene matches: 2. CDR3 DNA: TGCGCCAGCAGCTTGGGGACTAGCGGGAGTCCCGGGGAGCTGTTTTTT. Translated: CASSLGTSGSPGELFF. Full variable domain (rest looked up from reference TRBV5-1 and TRBJ2-2): KAGVTQTPRYLIKTRGQQVTLSCSPISGHRSVSWYQQTPGQGLQFLFEYFSETQRNKGNFPGRFSGRQFSNSRSEMNVSTLELGDSALYLCASSLGTSGSPGELFFGEGSRLTVL.

V is TRBV3-1 and J is TRBJ2-1, with 9 bases aligning to TRBD1. Germline V CDR1 and CDR2: LGHDT, YNNKEL (reference sequence). Trimming took 4 bases from V and 7 from J; bases not matched to a gene: 14. The CDR3 is 17 amino acids. The CDR3 region has the DNA TGTGCCAGCAGCCGGCAGCATGGGACAGGGATCATTAATGAGCAGTTCTTC. Amino acids: CASSRQHGTGIINEQFF.